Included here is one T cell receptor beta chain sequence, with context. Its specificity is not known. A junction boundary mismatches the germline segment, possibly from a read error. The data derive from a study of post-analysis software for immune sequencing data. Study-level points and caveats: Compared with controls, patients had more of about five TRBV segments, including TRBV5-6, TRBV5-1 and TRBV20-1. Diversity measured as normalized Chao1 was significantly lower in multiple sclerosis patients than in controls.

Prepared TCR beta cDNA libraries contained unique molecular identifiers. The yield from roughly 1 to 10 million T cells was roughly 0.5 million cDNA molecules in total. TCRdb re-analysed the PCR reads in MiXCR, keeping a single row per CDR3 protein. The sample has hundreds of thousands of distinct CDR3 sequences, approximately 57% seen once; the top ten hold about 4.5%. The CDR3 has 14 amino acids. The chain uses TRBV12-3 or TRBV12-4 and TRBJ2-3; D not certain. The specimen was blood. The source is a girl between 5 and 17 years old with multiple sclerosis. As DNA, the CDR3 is TGCGCCAGCAGGCCGGCGTCCTCTACAGATACGCAGTATTTT. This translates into CASRPASSTDTQYF.